The 13 T cell receptor beta chains below come from one sample, sequenced in a study of radiation and T cells in renal cell carcinoma. Measured with immunoSEQ multiplex PCR; TCRdb has only the in-frame clones, and not every one. The data show fewer than 200,000 clones, with 88% seen just once and roughly 12% held by the top ten. Time point: blood 4 weeks post-SBRT, at nephrectomy. Treatment meaning: 15 Gy SBRT to primary tumor, nephrectomy 4 weeks later. The sequencing used blood, collected from a patient whose treatment included radiotherapy and nephrectomy. These receptors were collected from a woman in her fifties or sixties with renal cell carcinoma.

The chain recombines TRBV6-5 with TRBJ2-7, with D unclear. CDR1 is MNHEY, CDR2 SVGAGI, per germline. Trimming removed 3 bases from V and 6 bases from J, with 12 bases in between. The CDR3 totals 13 residues. This chain's CDR3 is CASSYGSGSEQYF. DNA of the CDR3: TGTGCCAGCAGTTATGGAAGTGGAAGCGAGCAGTACTTC.

The rearrangement links TRBV6-1 to TRBJ1-1; D call uncertain. The ends were cut back, 3 bases at V and 2 bases at J, with 13 bases in the middle. Germline loops: CDR1 MNHNS, CDR2 SASEGT. The CDR3 spans 15 residues. The CDR3 region is CASSDKGRINTEAFF. The DNA of the CDR3 is TGTGCCAGCAGTGATAAGGGCAGAATTAACACTGAAGCTTTCTTT.

This clone was seen once. The chain joins TRBV6-1 to TRBJ2-5; 9 bases are a match to TRBD2. Losses at the gene ends were 7 bases for V and 0 bases for J; bases not matched to a gene: 0. The CDR3 extends over 13 amino acids. Germline-derived CDR1 and CDR2 are MNHNS and SASEGT. The CDR3 bases are TGTGCCAGCACTAGCGGGGACCAAGAGACCCAGTACTTC. Residues: CASTSGDQETQYF.

The chain carries TRBV4-3 and TRBJ1-2; D is undetermined. The CDR3 is 17 amino acids. In germline, CDR1 is LGHNA, CDR2 YSLEER. Deletions cut 1 base from V and 6 bases from J, with 21 bases between. The CDR3 protein is CASSQGRWYVTDDGYTF. CDR3 sequence (DNA): TGCGCCAGCAGCCAAGGCCGTTGGTATGTGACGGACGATGGCTACACCTTC.

The J gene is TRBJ1-1, the V gene TRBV19; tentative D call: TRBD1 (6 bases). Germline lookup yields CDR1 LNHDA and CDR2 SQIVND (reference sequence). Trimming left V 4 bases short and J 4 bases short, with 10 bases between. The CDR3 sequence is 13 residues long. Here the CDR3 DNA reads TGTGCCAGTAGTAGCTCACAGGGCACTGAAGCTTTCTTT. Encoded protein: CASSSSQGTEAFF.

CDR3 protein: CSVGSGGLGETQYF. CDR3 DNA sequence: TGCAGCGTTGGATCAGGGGGGCTCGGGGAGACCCAGTACTTC. The gene calls are TRBV29-1 and TRBJ2-5; perhaps TRBD1 as D (7 bases). The germline gives CDR1 SQVTM, CDR2 ANQGSEA. This CDR3 spans 14 amino acids. Trimming took 4 bases from V and 5 from J, leaving 17 bases between them.

This clone was detected only once. The CDR3 loop reads CASSLGTDWLSYNSPLHF. The CDR3 nucleotides are TGTGCCAGCAGCTTAGGTACAGACTGGCTCTCCTATAATTCACCCCTCCACTTT. The chain has TRBV7-9 and TRBJ1-6; D is unclear. From germline, CDR1 is SEHNR and CDR2 FQNEAQ (reference sequence). The CDR3 consists of 18 residues. V lost 1 base to trimming and J lost 0 bases, with 13 bases between them.

The chain combines TRBV5-4 with TRBJ1-6; TRBD1 aligns across 9 bases. Germline lookup yields CDR1 SGHNT and CDR2 YYREEE (reference sequence). The V and J ends lost 5 bases and 7 bases, in that order; junction bases with no gene match: 4. This CDR3 comprises 14 residues. CDR3 in DNA: TGTGCCAGCAGGCGGACAGGGGACAATTCACCCCTCCACTTT. It is translated as CASRRTGDNSPLHF.

In its sample, this clone was seen once. The V call is TRBV14, the J call TRBJ1-2, with D perhaps matching TRBD1 (5 bases). The CDR3 is 13 residues long. The ends were cut back, 1 base at V and 12 bases at J, with 15 bases in the middle. Germline V gene sequence: CDR1 SGHDN, CDR2 FVKESK. CDR3 region: CASSQVEGEVDTF. The CDR3 region has the DNA TGTGCCAGCAGCCAAGTTGAAGGGGAGGTGGACACCTTC.

The gene calls are TRBV2 and TRBJ1-1; 9 positions agree with TRBD1. Germline lookup yields CDR1 SNHLY and CDR2 FYNNEI. This CDR3 is built from 14 residues. V lost 6 bases to trimming and J lost 1 base; unmatched junction nucleotides: 3. The CDR3 nucleotides read TGTGCCAGCAGAGGGGACAGGGAGAACACTGAAGCTTTCTTT. Amino acids: CASRGDRENTEAFF.

The rearrangement joins TRBV6-6 to TRBJ1-2; a possible D gene is TRBD1 (6 bases). Trimming took 0 bases from V and 4 from J, leaving 12 bases between them. This CDR3 has 15 residues. Germline values: CDR1 MNHNY, CDR2 SVGAGI (reference sequence). Here the CDR3 DNA reads TGTGCCAGCAGTTACTCGATACAGGGAGGCTATGGCTACACCTTC. The encoded protein is CASSYSIQGGYGYTF.

The rearrangement joins TRBV7-9 to TRBJ2-1; D is unresolved. With 4 bases removed from V and 5 bases from J, the gap between germline ends came to 21 bases. Germline lookup yields CDR1 SEHNR and CDR2 FQNEAQ (reference sequence). The CDR3 has 17 amino acids. The CDR3 loop reads CASSSRAGRLVDNEQFF. The CDR3 bases are TGTGCCAGCAGCTCCCGGGCCGGCAGGCTCGTCGACAATGAGCAGTTCTTC.

J is TRBJ2-7 and V is TRBV6-1; 7 positions match TRBD1. V gave up 5 bases and J gave up 0 bases; unmatched junction bases: 7. In germline, CDR1 is MNHNS, CDR2 SASEGT. This CDR3 is built from 15 residues. The CDR3 bases are TGTGCCAGCAGTAAGGGACAGCCTAGCTCCTACGAGCAGTACTTC. It codes for CASSKGQPSSYEQYF.